This section outlines one T cell receptor (beta chain) sequence together with its context. This specimen comes from a study of long-term antiretroviral therapy in people with HIV. The V gene lost 1 base and the J gene lost 7 bases, with 8 bases spanning the gap. CDR1 and CDR2 from the germline V gene are LNHNV and YYDKDF (reference sequence). The length of the CDR3 is 12 residues. Run at survey level, the immunoSEQ assay was version v3.0. Profiled with immunoSEQ multiplex PCR; TCRdb holds only in-frame clones, not every one. The repertoire has fewer than 30,000 clones, roughly 86% of them found once; the top ten carry under 5%.

The V call is TRBV15, the J call TRBJ2-7; unclear D gene. Sequences were derived from unsorted PBMCs, sampled 2.7 years after starting antiretroviral therapy. The receptor comes from a man aged 35 to 55 with HIV. As DNA, the CDR3 is TGTGCCACCAGCAGAGGTTTGTGGGAGCAGTACTTC. Its translation: CATSRGLWEQYF.